The rows below give T cell receptor beta chains drawn from one sample of a study of patients and donors after allogeneic stem cell transplantation. TCRdb independently ran MiXCR on the RT-PCR reads; one entry per CDR3 protein. The table records about 960,000 distinct CDR3 sequences, under 20% of them present only once. Source material: blood, either unsorted or a sorted T cell fraction (not recorded which). These receptors were collected from a human donor who was either an allogeneic HSCT recipient or a stem cell or donor lymphocyte infusion donor (not recorded which). It is not recorded whose cells these are; they may come from a transplant donor. CDR3s include the opening cysteine and the closing phenylalanine or tryptophan. A D gene is named only where the DNA matches it firmly. For some rows the clone size is stated as once, few or many, or as a class when expanded; others skip it.

clone_size	v_call	j_call	d_call	cdr3_nt	cdr3_aa
few	TRBV27	TRBJ2-1	NA	TGTGCCAGCAGTATCGGGACGGGGAATGAGCAGTTCTTC	CASSIGTGNEQFF
many	TRBV29-1	TRBJ2-7	TRBD1	TGCAGCGTTGAAACAGGGGGCATCTACGAGCAGTACTTC	CSVETGGIYEQYF
few	TRBV10-3	TRBJ2-7	NA	TGTGCCATCAGTTTCTCCCGGGACATAGGAACCTACGAGCAGTACTTC	CAISFSRDIGTYEQYF
NA	TRBV12-3/TRBV12-4	TRBJ2-7	TRBD2	TGTGCCAGCAGTCAAGCGACCTTAGCGGGGGTTTCCTACGAGCAGTACTTC	CASSQATLAGVSYEQYF
few	TRBV5-1	TRBJ2-1	NA	TGCGCCAGCAGCTCGTTATCGCGAGGGAGCAATGAGCAGTTCTTC	CASSSLSRGSNEQFF
few	TRBV4-2	TRBJ1-2	NA	TGTGCCAGCAGCCAAGATCGTGCCCCCCCTGCGAGCTACACCTTC	CASSQDRAPPASYTF
NA	TRBV5-1	TRBJ2-2	TRBD1	TGCGCCAGCAGCCGATGGGACAGGGCGAACACCGGGGAGCTGTTTTTT	CASSRWDRANTGELFF
many	TRBV29-1	TRBJ1-4	NA	TGCAGCGTTGAGGGGGAGGCAACTAATGAAAAACTGTTTTTT	CSVEGEATNEKLFF
few	TRBV5-1	TRBJ2-4	TRBD2	TGCGCCAGCAGCTTGGACGGGGGGGGGGCCAAAAACATTCAGTACTTC	CASSLDGGGAKNIQYF
NA	TRBV10-3	TRBJ1-6	NA	TGTGCCATCAGCCGGGACCCTAATAATTCACCCCTCCACTTT	CAISRDPNNSPLHF
few	TRBV12-3/TRBV12-4	TRBJ2-1	TRBD2	TGTGCCAGCAGTTTAGGGACTAGCGGACCCAATGAGCAGTTCTTC	CASSLGTSGPNEQFF
NA	TRBV11-2	TRBJ2-3	NA	TGTGCCAGCTGCCTCCGGGGTAGAGCCACAGATACGCAGTATTTT	CASCLRGRATDTQYF
NA	TRBV6-5	TRBJ2-3	NA	TGTGCCAGCAGTTACCCGGGAGACTACAAAGAAACAGATACGCAGTATTTT	CASSYPGDYKETDTQYF
many	TRBV10-3	TRBJ1-1	NA	TGTGCCATCGAGGAGAAGATGAACACTGAAGCTTTCTTT	CAIEEKMNTEAFF
few	TRBV5-1	TRBJ2-1	TRBD2	TGCGCCAGCAGCCTAGCACCTAGCGGGAGGGCCTACAATGAGCAGTTCTTC	CASSLAPSGRAYNEQFF
NA	TRBV15	TRBJ2-5	TRBD2	TGTGCCACCAGCATAAGAGGGCGGGGGGAAGAGACCCAGTACTTC	CATSIRGRGEETQYF
few	TRBV5-1	TRBJ2-6	NA	TGCGCCAGCAGCTTGGAGGCGGGGCGAGGGGCCAACGTCCTGACTTTC	CASSLEAGRGANVLTF
many	TRBV12-3/TRBV12-4	TRBJ1-5	TRBD1	TGTGCCAGCAGTCGAGGACAGGGTAAGGCCCAGCATTTT	CASSRGQGKAQHF
NA	TRBV6-9	TRBJ2-7	NA	TGTGCCAGCAACATGATTCGGTACTTC	CASNMIRYF
NA	TRBV5-6	TRBJ1-2	NA	TGTGCCAGCAGCTTGGATGGGGGGGTATTAGATGGCTACACCTTC	CASSLDGGVLDGYTF
many	TRBV6-1	TRBJ1-4	NA	TGTGCCAGCAGCCCGGACAGCCTGAATGAAAAACTGTTTTTT	CASSPDSLNEKLFF
NA	TRBV25-1	TRBJ1-6	TRBD1	TGTGCCAGCAGTGAATATGGGATGGGGGACAGGGGTAATTCACCCCTCCACTTT	CASSEYGMGDRGNSPLHF
NA	TRBV29-1	TRBJ2-7	NA	TGCAGCGTTGAATTAGAGACACCTCCGGGCGAGCAGTACTTC	CSVELETPPGEQYF
many	TRBV12-3/TRBV12-4	TRBJ2-7	NA	TGTGCCAGCAGTATAGCGGTCTACGAGCAGTACTTC	CASSIAVYEQYF
NA	TRBV20-1	TRBJ1-5	NA	TGCAGTGCTCAACAGGGACAGCCCCAGCATTTT	CSAQQGQPQHF
NA	TRBV27	TRBJ2-3	TRBD2	TGTGCCAGCAGTTTCGGGGGGAGAACAGATACGCAGTATTTT	CASSFGGRTDTQYF
few	TRBV6-2/TRBV6-3	TRBJ2-7	NA	TGTGCCAGCAGTTACTCCCTAGCCTCCTACGAGCAGTACTTC	CASSYSLASYEQYF
NA	TRBV15	TRBJ2-1	NA	TGTGCCACCAGCAGGGACAGCCAGAACTACAATGAGCAGTTCTTC	CATSRDSQNYNEQFF
few	TRBV29-1	TRBJ1-2	NA	TGCAGCGTTGAAGAAAATGATCGGATTTGGCCGTATGGCTACACCTTC	CSVEENDRIWPYGYTF
many	TRBV6-5	TRBJ2-7	NA	TGTGCCAGCAGTTATCTCGGCGAGCAGTACTTC	CASSYLGEQYF
NA	TRBV5-1	TRBJ2-6	TRBD1	TGCGCCAGCAGCTTGGCCGGGACAGGGAAGGTCTCTGGGGCCAACGTCCTGACTTTC	CASSLAGTGKVSGANVLTF
few	TRBV12-3/TRBV12-4	TRBJ2-7	NA	TGTGCCAGCAGCCGGACACCCCTCTACGAGCAGTACTTC	CASSRTPLYEQYF
few	TRBV15	TRBJ1-2	NA	TGTGCCACCAGCAGTTCGATGGGGGGCTTAAACTATGGCTACACCTTC	CATSSSMGGLNYGYTF
few	TRBV10-3	TRBJ1-3	TRBD1	TGTGCCATCAACGGACAGGGCTCTGGAAACACCATATATTTT	CAINGQGSGNTIYF
NA	TRBV9	TRBJ2-1	TRBD2	TGTGCCAGCAGCGTAAGCGGGAGCACGAATGAGCAGTTCTTC	CASSVSGSTNEQFF
NA	TRBV19	TRBJ1-5	NA	TGTGCCAGTAGTATGGCCTTTCGGCGGAGCAATCAGCCCCAGCATTTT	CASSMAFRRSNQPQHF
NA	TRBV7-6	TRBJ1-3	NA	TGTGCCAGCAGCCCCAATTTAGGGGTTAGCGCTGGAAACACCATATATTTT	CASSPNLGVSAGNTIYF
few	TRBV10-3	TRBJ1-3	NA	TGTGCCATCGGACAGTTCGACTCTGGAAACACCCTATATTTT	CAIGQFDSGNTLYF
few	TRBV12-3/TRBV12-4	TRBJ1-1	NA	TGTGCCAGTCATTTCCAAGGGGAGGTCGGCACTGAAGCTTTCTTT	CASHFQGEVGTEAFF
NA	TRBV7-9	TRBJ2-5	NA	TGTGCCAGCAGCTTATTAAATGGGTTGGAGACCCAGTACTTC	CASSLLNGLETQYF
few	TRBV3-1	TRBJ1-2	NA	TGTGCCAGCAGCCAAAATCCCCAACTACTCTATGGCTACACCTTC	CASSQNPQLLYGYTF
many	TRBV5-6	TRBJ1-1	NA	TGTGCCAGCAGCTCTACATGGAACACTGAAGCTTTCTTT	CASSSTWNTEAFF
many	TRBV12-3/TRBV12-4	TRBJ2-2	NA	TGTGCCAGCAGTTTAGGTGGGGGGGCCGGCCGGCTGTTTTTT	CASSLGGGAGRLFF
NA	TRBV20-1	TRBJ2-7	NA	TGCAGTGCTACCGGGAGTACAGGGAGGTGGGAGCAGTACTTC	CSATGSTGRWEQYF
NA	TRBV10-3	TRBJ2-3	NA	TGTGCCATCAGTGAGCCTAGCACAGATACGCAGTATTTT	CAISEPSTDTQYF
NA	TRBV28	TRBJ2-7	NA	TGTGCCAGCGCTCTAGCCTACGAGCAGTACTTC	CASALAYEQYF